The clone carrying this T cell receptor beta chain was counted between two and nine times. The antigen remains unidentified. Treatment specified: oral pan-JAK inhibitor, 5-10 mg twice daily. This specimen belongs to a study of CD8+ T cells in alopecia areata. Extracted RNA was reverse transcribed into cDNA, the sequencing template. Profiled with immunoSEQ multiplex PCR; TCRdb holds only in-frame clones, not every one. The sample lists about 250,000 clones, about 62% occurring once. The CDR3 totals 15 residues. Per germline, CDR1 LNHNV and CDR2 YYDKDF (reference sequence). Trimming removed 0 bases at V and 0 bases at J, with 9 bases between. Study findings and constraints: Besides other cells, scalp samples also yield sequences of resident alphabeta T cells from normal skin.

This TCR was sampled from a human donor with alopecia areata. The chain recombines TRBV15 with TRBJ2-7; no definite D call. Specimen: CD4+ T cells sorted from blood, collected at approximately week 51, from a patient treated with tofacitinib. Written as DNA, the CDR3 is TGTGCCACCAGCAGAGATCAAGCTCCCTCCTACGAGCAGTACTTC. This gives the protein CATSRDQAPSYEQYF.